This TCR beta chain was recorded in a study of regulatory T cells in long-lasting Graves disease. Study overall: The antithyroid drugs taken by newly diagnosed Graves' patients had been used for under 3 months. Findings of the study overall: The persistent group shared 2,741 public clonotypes, more than the roughly 990 shared by new patients.

With respect to this clonotype: No antigen is known for it.

Investigators prepared the TCR beta libraries by applying iRepertoire HTBI primers and Arm-PCR of CDR3 regions. TCRdb re-derived calls from the multiplex PCR reads in MiXCR, one entry per CDR3 protein. The profile shows 510,000 or so distinct CDR3 sequences, around 12% of them singletons. The CDR3 sequence is 14 residues long. Trimming took 3 bases from V and 2 from J; bases not matched to a gene: 3. Germline-derived CDR1 and CDR2 are SGDLS and YYNGEE. Time point: newly diagnosed GD, antithyroid drugs for less than 3 months. RNA isolated from PBMCs was used to make the TCR library. These data also featured in a second study, about T cells in Graves' hyperthyroidism and ophthalmopathy. That paper adds: Calling Graves' hyperthyroidism stable meant ophthalmopathy did not progress within 18 months. Diagnoses rested on clinical symptoms, serum thyroxine and TRAb, thyroid ultrasound and orbital computed tomography.

Sequenced here: peripheral blood mononuclear cells (PBMCs), sampled at new diagnosis, from a patient treated with antithyroid drugs. This sequence joins TRBV9 and TRBJ2-3; 7 nucleotides line up with TRBD1. The receptor comes from a woman younger than 45 with Graves disease. The CDR3 sequence: CASSAGTATDTQYF. The CDR3 coding sequence is TGTGCCAGCAGCGCAGGGACAGCCACAGATACGCAGTATTTT.